The 27 T cell receptor beta chains in this list originate from one sample, sequenced in a study of blood T cell repertoires in COVID-19 (dated by TCRdb to the early 2020s). The library relied on the immunoSEQ multiplex PCR assay. The table comes from immuneACCESS by way of TCRdb, which keeps in-frame sequences with V and J called. Part of the clones is missing from these tables; in studies checked, under half for an unresolved V gene and the rest for unknown reasons. This sample holds some 96,000 clones; roughly 80% were observed only once. 31% of the sample is taken by the ten largest. Sample: peripheral blood. Receptors originate from a man between 65 and 85 years old with active or convalescent COVID-19.

This clone was counted between two and nine times. The chain has TRBV30 and TRBJ1-1; 7 bases agree with TRBD1. The CDR3 is 13 amino acids. Unmatched junction bases numbered 6, after V lost 0 bases and J lost 8 bases. Germline CDR1 and CDR2: GTSNPN and SVGIG (reference sequence). Written as DNA, the CDR3 is TGTGCCTGGAGTGTCTGGGACAGAACCGAAGCTTTCTTT. Translated: CAWSVWDRTEAFF.

J is TRBJ1-2 and V is TRBV6-5, with no clear D. V gave up 6 bases and J gave up 8 bases, with 10 bases separating them. The CDR3 length is 11 residues. Germline V CDR1 and CDR2: MNHEY, SVGAGI. The DNA of the CDR3 is TGTGCCAGCAGCGCGGGAGGAGGCTACACCTTC. Encoded protein: CASSAGGGYTF.

This clone was picked up a small number of times. The V and J genes are TRBV15 and TRBJ2-6; D is unclear. The CDR3 runs 15 residues. V was cut by 0 bases and J by 3 bases, with 6 bases left in between. The germline CDR1 and CDR2 sequences are LNHNV and YYDKDF (reference sequence). The CDR3 nucleotides are TGTGCCACCAGCAGAGACAGATATGGGGCCAACGTCCTGACTTTC. The encoded protein is CATSRDRYGANVLTF.

The CDR3 protein is CASSETGAGSEAFF. CDR3 sequence (DNA): TGTGCCAGCAGTGAGACAGGGGCCGGGTCTGAAGCTTTCTTT. V usage is TRBV25-1 and J usage is TRBJ1-1; 8 bases map to TRBD1. Unmatched junction bases numbered 6, after V lost 3 bases and J lost 6 bases. CDR3 length: 14 amino acids. From germline, CDR1 is MGHDK and CDR2 SYGVNS.

The chain couples TRBV25-1 to TRBJ2-2; D might be TRBD1 (6 bases). Trimming pared 3 bases from V and 4 bases from J, leaving 18 bases between. The V gene's germline CDR1 is MGHDK and CDR2 SYGVNS. The CDR3 loop spans 17 amino acids. The DNA of the CDR3 is TGTGCCAGCAGTGACCATGGCAGGGGTAGGGGCACCGGGGAGCTGTTTTTT. It translates to CASSDHGRGRGTGELFF.

The chain combines TRBV14 with TRBJ1-1, with 7 bases lining up with TRBD1. Germline CDR1 is SGHDN and CDR2 is FVKESK. Germline trimming cut 4 bases from V and 7 bases from J; bases unmatched to any gene: 12. The CDR3 is 15 residues long. In DNA, the CDR3 is TGTGCCAGCAGCCTTCCCGCCGGGACAGATATTGAAGCTTTCTTT. Protein sequence: CASSLPAGTDIEAFF.

The V and J genes are TRBV10-3 and TRBJ2-7; 8 bases are a match to TRBD1. V lost 3 bases and J lost 2; bases outside the gene matches: 6. The CDR3 has 15 residues. Germline assignment: CDR1 ENHRY and CDR2 SYGVKD. As DNA, the CDR3 is TGTGCCATCAGTGACGGGGACAGGAAAACCTACGAGCAGTACTTC. Translating it yields CAISDGDRKTYEQYF.

The chain couples TRBV19 to TRBJ1-1; 7 bases are a match to TRBD1. Per the germline V gene, CDR1 is LNHDA and CDR2 is SQIVND (reference sequence). The CDR3 loop spans 16 amino acids. V gave up 4 bases and J gave up 2 bases; unmatched junction bases: 10. CDR3 protein: CASSRTLNRGNTEAFF. The CDR3 coding sequence is TGTGCCAGTAGTAGGACCCTTAACAGGGGAAACACTGAAGCTTTCTTT.

The chain is built from TRBV19 and TRBJ2-1, with 9 bases lining up with TRBD1. Germline values: CDR1 LNHDA, CDR2 SQIVND (reference sequence). The CDR3 runs 14 residues. Trimming cost V 1 base and J 12 bases; bases outside gene matches: 7. The CDR3 nucleotides are TGTGCCAGTAGTATAGGACGGGACAGGGTCTCGCAGTTCTTC. Its translation is CASSIGRDRVSQFF. The full variable domain, completed using reference TRBV19 and TRBJ2-1, is DGGITQSPKYLFRKEGQNVTLSCEQNLNHDAMYWYRQDPGQGLRLIYYSQIVNDFQKGDIAEGYSVSREKKESFPLTVTSAQKNPTAFYLCASSIGRDRVSQFFGPGTRLTVL.

The chain couples TRBV11-1 to TRBJ2-1, with 12 positions matching TRBD2. The CDR3 runs to 17 residues. Germline loops: CDR1 SGHAT, CDR2 FQDESV (reference sequence). With 0 bases clipped from V and 8 bases from J, the junction kept 8 bases outside the gene matches. The CDR3 nucleotides read TGTGCCAGCAGCTTAGCGGCTAGCGGGAGGGCCTCCCATGAGCAGTTCTTC. It codes for CASSLAASGRASHEQFF.

This clone was counted only a few times. This chain joins TRBV4-1 and TRBJ1-1, with unresolved D. Germline CDR1 reads MGHRA; CDR2 reads YSYEKL. CDR3 size: 12 residues. Trimming removed 4 bases at V and 5 bases at J, with 8 bases between. In DNA form, the CDR3 reads TGCGCCAGCAGCCCGGGTGGGACTGAAGCTTTCTTT. Protein product: CASSPGGTEAFF.

This clone was counted between two and nine times. This sequence joins TRBV7-3 and TRBJ2-1; 12 bases fit TRBD2. CDR3 length: 17 residues. The V segment lost 2 bases and the J segment 2 bases; nucleotides outside the gene matches: 4. The germline CDR1 and CDR2 sequences are SGHTA and FQGTGA. The CDR3 spells CASSLAPSGGAYNEQFF. Here the CDR3 DNA reads TGTGCCAGCAGCTTAGCGCCTAGCGGGGGGGCCTACAATGAGCAGTTCTTC.

The gene calls are TRBV30 and TRBJ1-6, with D possibly being TRBD1 (5 bases). V was cut by 0 bases and J by 7 bases, with 13 bases left in between. Germline lookup yields CDR1 GTSNPN and CDR2 SVGIG (reference sequence). The CDR3 sequence is 15 residues long. The CDR3 bases are TGTGCCTGGAGTGTATGGGGCAGGGAAAATTCACCCCTCCACTTT. Encoded protein: CAWSVWGRENSPLHF. Complete variable domain (other parts from reference TRBV30 and TRBJ1-6): SQTIHQWPATLVQPVGSPLSLECTVEGTSNPNLYWYRQAAGRGLQLLFYSVGIGQISSEVPQNLSASRPQDRQFILSSKKLLLSDSGFYLCAWSVWGRENSPLHFGNGTRLTVT.

V is TRBV18 and J is TRBJ2-3; TRBD2 aligns across 10 bases. The germline gives CDR1 KGHSH, CDR2 LQKENI. Trimming took 3 bases from V and 4 from J; bases not matched to a gene: 1. The CDR3 extends over 14 amino acids. This CDR3 is CASSPSGGADTQYF. In DNA form, the CDR3 reads TGTGCCAGCTCACCGAGCGGGGGGGCAGATACGCAGTATTTT. The variable domain in full, completed from reference TRBV18 and TRBJ2-3, reads NAGVMQNPRHLVRRRGQEARLRCSPMKGHSHVYWYRQLPEEGLKFMVYLQKENIIDESGMPKERFSAEFPKEGPSILRIQQVVRGDSAAYFCASSPSGGADTQYFGPGTRLTVL.

The rearrangement joins TRBV10-3 to TRBJ2-1, with 10 bases matching TRBD2. The CDR3 is 16 amino acids. V trimming: 0 bases; J trimming: 7 bases; junction bases outside the gene matches: 6. CDR1 and CDR2 from the germline V gene are ENHRY and SYGVKD. The CDR3 region is CAISESWTSGTNEQFF. CDR3 nucleotide sequence: TGTGCCATCAGTGAGTCGTGGACTAGCGGAACTAATGAGCAGTTCTTC.

The chain is built from TRBV7-9 and TRBJ2-5, with TRBD2 identical over 8 bases. J was trimmed by 5 bases and V by 8 bases; bases with no gene match: 10. Germline V gives CDR1 SEHNR, CDR2 FQNEAQ (reference sequence). This CDR3 comprises 14 residues. The chain's CDR3 is CASSPGGGQETQYF. CDR3 nucleotides: TGTGCCAGCTCTCCGGGCGGGGGGCAGGAGACCCAGTACTTC.

V is TRBV6-2 or TRBV6-3 and J is TRBJ2-5; tentative D call: TRBD2 (6 bases). CDR3 length: 13 amino acids. Trimming cost V 8 bases and J 3 bases, with 13 bases left between them. Germline assignment: CDR1 MNHEY and CDR2 SVGEGT. The CDR3 sequence: CASCLGGKETQYF. DNA for the CDR3: TGTGCCAGCTGTTTGGGGGGTAAAGAGACCCAGTACTTC.

This chain links TRBV11-3 with TRBJ2-1; 10 bases match TRBD2. The CDR3 sequence is 16 residues long. Germline CDR1 is SGHNT and CDR2 is YENEEA. The junction had 6 bases not matched to a gene; V was cut back by 2 bases and J by 5 bases. For the CDR3, the DNA is TGTGCCAGCAGCTTAAGTACTAGCGGGATGAACAATGAGCAGTTCTTC. This translates into CASSLSTSGMNNEQFF.

The sample holds one count of this clone. The J gene is TRBJ2-7, the V gene TRBV27; D ambiguous. Germline-derived CDR1 and CDR2 are MNHEY and SMNVEV (reference sequence). CDR3 length: 11 residues. Trimming pared 6 bases from V and 2 bases from J, leaving 5 bases between. Written as DNA, the CDR3 is TGTGCCAGCAGATCTGCCTACGAGCAGTACTTC. It encodes CASRSAYEQYF.

In DNA, the CDR3 is TGTGCCAGCAGTTCCAGGGAAGGTAATTCACCCCTCCACTTT. Its translation is CASSSREGNSPLHF. The V call is TRBV2, the J call TRBJ1-6, with a weak D call TRBD1 (5 bases). Looked up from germline, CDR1 is SNHLY and CDR2 is FYNNEI. The CDR3 is 14 residues long. V lost 5 bases to trimming and J lost 6 bases, with 11 bases between them. The full variable domain, with the rest looked up from reference TRBV2 and TRBJ1-6, is EPEVTQTPSHQVTQMGQEVILRCVPISNHLYFYWYRQILGQKVEFLVSFYNNEISEKSEIFDDQFSVERPDGSNFTLKIRSTKLEDSAMYFCASSSREGNSPLHFGNGTRLTVT.

J is TRBJ2-1 and V is TRBV7-2, with TRBD2 identical over 15 bases. CDR1 is SGHTA and CDR2 is FQGNSA in the germline V gene. This CDR3 comprises 17 residues. V lost 3 bases, J lost 7 bases, and 7 bases stayed unmatched. CDR3 loop: CASSFGLAGGLRNEQFF. CDR3 DNA: TGTGCCAGCAGCTTTGGACTAGCGGGAGGGCTACGGAATGAGCAGTTCTTC.

This chain joins TRBV4-2 and TRBJ1-1; possibly TRBD1 for D (5 bases). Germline assignment: CDR1 LGHNA and CDR2 YNFKEQ. The CDR3 is 15 residues long. Trimming left V 5 bases short and J 5 bases short, with 18 bases between. CDR3 nucleotide sequence: TGTGCCAGCAGCTCGAGAGGGGTAGGGAGGACTGAAGCTTTCTTT. This codes for CASSSRGVGRTEAFF.

This sequence joins TRBV7-2 and TRBJ2-7; 10 bases fit TRBD2. Germline V CDR1 and CDR2: SGHTA, FQGNSA. Trimming removed 3 bases from V and 5 bases from J; junction bases left unmatched: 4. The CDR3 sequence is 14 residues long. CDR3 DNA: TGTGCCAGCAGCTTCAGCGGGGGGGCAGACGAGCAGTACTTC. Protein product: CASSFSGGADEQYF.

The chain couples TRBV7-9 to TRBJ2-7; TRBD2 agrees at 7 bases. The length of the CDR3 is 13 residues. The ends lost 5 bases at V and 5 bases at J; junction bases unmatched: 6. Germline CDR1 is SEHNR and CDR2 is FQNEAQ (reference sequence). This chain's CDR3 is CASSQGAGDEQYF. The CDR3 DNA is TGTGCCAGCAGCCAAGGTGCGGGGGACGAGCAGTACTTC.

In the case of this clone: One end of the junction is discordant with germline, which a read error may explain. The chain carries TRBV7-7 and TRBJ2-2, with 11 bases identical to TRBD2. Germline lookup yields CDR1 SSHAT and CDR2 FNYEAQ (reference sequence). CDR3 length: 17 amino acids. The CDR3 nucleotides read TGTGCTAGCAGCGCGTGGCTAGCGGGAGGGAACACCGGGGAGCTGTTTTTT. Amino acid sequence: CASSAWLAGGNTGELFF.

This clone has at least ten counts. J is TRBJ2-2 and V is TRBV7-9; TRBD2 agrees at 9 bases. The CDR3 is 15 amino acids. Per the germline V gene, CDR1 is SEHNR and CDR2 is FQNEAQ (reference sequence). Trimming removed 3 bases from V and 5 bases from J; junction bases left unmatched: 4. The CDR3 is CASSLGLAATGELFF. DNA for the CDR3: TGTGCCAGCAGCTTGGGACTAGCTGCAACCGGGGAGCTGTTTTTT.

The chain employs TRBV5-6 and TRBJ1-1, with 9 bases aligning to TRBD1. The CDR3 extends over 15 amino acids. Per germline, CDR1 SGHDT and CDR2 YYEEEE. V lost 4 bases and J lost 5; bases outside the gene matches: 9. CDR3 residues: CASSVPTGGRTEAFF. CDR3 DNA sequence: TGTGCCAGCAGCGTACCGACAGGGGGAAGGACTGAAGCTTTCTTT.